One sample yielded the 26 T cell receptor beta chains listed below, sequenced in a study of cytomegalovirus exposure and HLA in healthy donors. PCR employed 60 Vbeta and 13 Jbeta primers. Here immunoSEQ multiplex PCR was the method, and the copy in TCRdb shows in-frame clones only, minus some. In the table there are about 90,000 clones, roughly 70% of which are singletons. Sequencing was carried out using PBMCs. All receptors come from a woman between 18 and 29 years old in good health and CMV-seropositive.

This chain joins TRBV5-1 and TRBJ1-3; no definite D call. CDR3 length equals 15 residues. Trimming removed 4 bases from V and 7 bases from J, with 18 bases in between. Per germline, CDR1 SGHRS and CDR2 YFSETQ. In DNA form, the CDR3 reads TGCGCCAGCAGCCCCCAGGCAGAAACTAGGAACACCATATATTTT. Protein product: CASSPQAETRNTIYF.

This clone was observed a handful of times. This rearrangement joins TRBV7-2 to TRBJ2-3, with 9 bases identical to TRBD2. J gave up 2 bases and V 0 bases, and 3 bases lay outside the gene matches. Germline lookup yields CDR1 SGHTA and CDR2 FQGNSA. CDR3 length equals 16 residues. CDR3 DNA sequence: TGTGCCAGCAGCTTAGCAGCGGGGGGACCCACAGATACGCAGTATTTT. This gives the protein CASSLAAGGPTDTQYF. The full variable domain, rest sourced from reference TRBV7-2 and TRBJ2-3, is GAGVSQSPSNKVTEKGKDVELRCDPISGHTALYWYRQSLGQGLEFLIYFQGNSAPDKSGLPSDRFSAERTGGSVSTLTIQRTQQEDSAVYLCASSLAAGGPTDTQYFGPGTRLTVL.

On this clone itself: Other DNA sequences in the same sample also yield this CDR3. This chain uses TRBV9 with TRBJ2-6, with D unresolved. From germline, CDR1 is SGDLS and CDR2 YYNGEE. Trimming took 0 bases from V and 0 from J, leaving 4 bases between them. There are 15 residues in the CDR3. The CDR3 region is CASSVAGSGANVLTF. In nucleotides, the CDR3 is TGTGCCAGCAGCGTAGCGGGCTCTGGGGCCAACGTCCTGACTTTC.

The chain's CDR3 is CASSAQGAGTEAFF. The CDR3 DNA reads as TGTGCCAGCAGCGCGCAGGGGGCGGGCACTGAAGCTTTCTTT. The chain uses TRBV7-3 and TRBJ1-1; 8 bases are a match to TRBD1. The CDR3 is made up of 14 amino acids. Germline V gene sequence: CDR1 SGHTA, CDR2 FQGTGA. Trimming at V came to 5 bases and at J to 4 bases, leaving 6 bases not matched to a gene.

V is TRBV7-9 and J is TRBJ1-5; D is undetermined. The V and J ends lost 1 base and 9 bases respectively, with 10 bases between them. The CDR3 runs 13 residues. In germline, CDR1 is SEHNR, CDR2 FQNEAQ (reference sequence). In DNA, the CDR3 is TGTGCCAGCAGCTTAGGGGTTCGAGGGCCCCAGCATTTT. Protein sequence: CASSLGVRGPQHF.

The chain couples TRBV19 to TRBJ2-7; D unclear. The germline gives CDR1 LNHDA, CDR2 SQIVND (reference sequence). The CDR3 is made up of 14 amino acids. V lost 1 base and J 3 bases, leaving 10 bases between the germline ends. CDR3 sequence (DNA): TGTGCCAGTAGTATAGGAGTCGCAGGCTACGAGCAGTACTTC. Translating it yields CASSIGVAGYEQYF.

The chain joins TRBV2 to TRBJ1-3; 7 nucleotides line up with TRBD1. The CDR3 loop spans 15 amino acids. Unmatched junction bases numbered 5, after V lost 6 bases and J lost 0 bases. The V gene's germline CDR1 is SNHLY and CDR2 FYNNEI. Written as DNA, the CDR3 is TGTGCCAGCAGGGAGGACAGGCGCTCTGGAAACACCATATATTTT. Translated, it gives CASREDRRSGNTIYF.

The chain employs TRBV19 and TRBJ1-5, with unresolved D. CDR3 length: 15 amino acids. From germline, CDR1 is LNHDA and CDR2 SQIVND (reference sequence). Trimming took off 5 bases at V and 6 bases at J, with 17 bases between the two ends. The CDR3 protein is CASSVEGGGGQPQHF. Here the CDR3 DNA reads TGTGCCAGTAGTGTGGAAGGTGGCGGAGGTCAGCCCCAGCATTTT.

This clone was counted between two and nine times. Other DNA sequences in the sample encode the same CDR3. The genes are TRBV4-1 and TRBJ1-4; the match to TRBD1 covers 7 bases. This CDR3 comprises 16 residues. J lost 3 bases, V lost 0 bases, and 4 bases had no gene match. Germline-derived CDR1 and CDR2 are MGHRA and YSYEKL. The CDR3 loop reads CASSQDRGTANEKLFF. The CDR3 DNA sequence: TGCGCCAGCAGCCAAGACAGGGGGACGGCTAATGAAAAACTGTTTTTT.

The gene calls are TRBV4-2 and TRBJ2-3; D might be TRBD2 (5 bases). CDR1 and CDR2 (germline): LGHNA, YNFKEQ. Trimming took 5 bases from V and 0 from J, leaving 12 bases between them. CDR3 length: 15 amino acids. CDR3 sequence: CASSMTGISTDTQYF. In nucleotides, the CDR3 is TGTGCCAGCAGCATGACCGGGATTAGCACAGATACGCAGTATTTT.

This clone appeared a few times. The V gene is TRBV6-1, the J gene TRBJ1-1, with D perhaps matching TRBD1 (6 bases). The germline V gene encodes CDR1 MNHNS and CDR2 SASEGT. Trimming took 6 bases from V and 0 from J, leaving 11 bases between them. The CDR3 sequence is 14 residues long. The CDR3, as DNA: TGTGCCAGCAGACAGGACAGACTGAACACTGAAGCTTTCTTT. Protein product: CASRQDRLNTEAFF.

The J gene is TRBJ1-1, the V gene TRBV5-1; D is perhaps TRBD1 (5 bases). V was shortened by 0 bases and J by 1 base, with 7 bases between the two germline ends. Germline CDR1 reads SGHRS; CDR2 reads YFSETQ. The CDR3 runs 14 residues. CDR3 sequence (DNA): TGCGCCAGCAGCTTGGGACAGCAGAACACTGAAGCTTTCTTT. Translation gives CASSLGQQNTEAFF.

This clone has only one observation. Sequence at one end of the junction differs from germline and may be a read error. In the same sample, other DNA sequences code for this CDR3. The chain joins TRBV5-6 to TRBJ1-2; 8 positions match TRBD1. The CDR3 has 16 amino acids. Germline loops: CDR1 SGHDT, CDR2 YYEEEE. DNA for the CDR3: TGTGCCAGCAGCTTGGGGACAGGGTTACGGGTCTATGGCTACACCTTT. Protein product: CASSLGTGLRVYGYTF.

A single count supports this clone. The chain carries TRBV9 and TRBJ2-1; D gene unclear. Germline loops: CDR1 SGDLS, CDR2 YYNGEE. The V end lost 0 bases, the J end lost 6 bases, and 7 bases lay between the germline ends. The CDR3 contains 13 residues. In DNA, the CDR3 is TGTGCCAGCAGCGTAGGTGTAGTCAATGAGCAGTTCTTC. This sequence encodes CASSVGVVNEQFF.

The chain recombines TRBV29-1 with TRBJ2-3, with a weak D call TRBD1 (8 bases). Deletions cut 7 bases from V and 5 bases from J, with 16 bases between. The CDR3 runs to 13 residues. The germline gives CDR1 SQVTM, CDR2 ANQGSEA. CDR3 loop: CSEAQGEGDTQYF. The CDR3 bases are TGCAGCGAGGCACAGGGGGAGGGAGATACGCAGTATTTT.

The chain carries TRBV5-5 and TRBJ2-7; 8 nucleotides match TRBD1. After removal of 4 bases from V and 3 bases from J, the junction contained 15 bases not matched to a gene. The CDR3 runs 17 residues. Germline-derived CDR1 and CDR2 are SGHKS and YYEKEE (reference sequence). The CDR3 nucleotides read TGTGCCAGCAGCCCCGGACAGGGCCACTACCTTAACTACGAGCAGTACTTC. Its protein is CASSPGQGHYLNYEQYF.

This clone has a handful of counts. The rearrangement links TRBV6-1 to TRBJ1-3, with 8 bases aligning to TRBD1. CDR1 and CDR2 from the germline V gene are MNHNS and SASEGT. With 7 bases clipped from V and 2 bases from J, the junction kept 4 bases outside the gene matches. The CDR3 loop spans 14 amino acids. The CDR3 DNA follows: TGTGCCAGCAAATCACAGGGGGCTGGAAACACCATATATTTT. Residues: CASKSQGAGNTIYF.

This clone was seen more than once but under ten times. The gene calls are TRBV9 and TRBJ2-3; a weak D match, TRBD2 (5 bases). Germline values: CDR1 SGDLS, CDR2 YYNGEE. The V gene lost 2 bases and the J gene lost 0 bases, with 7 bases spanning the gap. The CDR3 length is 14 residues. CDR3 in amino acids: CASSVRVSTDTQYF. The DNA for the CDR3 is TGTGCCAGCAGCGTGCGGGTGAGCACAGATACGCAGTATTTT.

In its sample, this clone was seen a few times. J is TRBJ1-3 and V is TRBV11-2; D ambiguous. From germline, CDR1 is SGHAT and CDR2 FQNNGV. V was cut by 1 base and J by 0 bases, with 16 bases left in between. CDR3 length: 18 residues. The DNA of the CDR3 is TGTGCCAGCAGCTTAGTTTTATCTTGGTGGCTCTCTGGAAACACCATATATTTT. Translating it yields CASSLVLSWWLSGNTIYF.

This clone appeared once. The chain links TRBV13 to TRBJ2-7; no reliable D call. This CDR3 is built from 16 residues. Trimming cost V 2 bases and J 2 bases, with 16 bases left between them. Germline CDR1 PRHDT, CDR2 FYEKMQ (reference sequence). For the CDR3, the DNA is TGTGCCAGCAGCTTACGTGACACCTCCCCCACCTACGAGCAGTACTTC. This codes for CASSLRDTSPTYEQYF.

This chain connects TRBV5-4 to TRBJ2-3; TRBD2 aligns across 7 bases. There are 14 residues in the CDR3. After removal of 6 bases from V and 5 bases from J, the junction contained 9 bases not matched to a gene. Germline CDR1 is SGHNT and CDR2 is YYREEE (reference sequence). The CDR3 DNA sequence: TGTGCCAGCACGGGAAGAGCGGGAAAAGATACGCAGTATTTT. It yields the protein CASTGRAGKDTQYF. The full variable domain, rest sourced from reference TRBV5-4 and TRBJ2-3, is ETGVTQSPTHLIKTRGQQVTLRCSSQSGHNTVSWYQQALGQGPQFIFQYYREEENGRGNFPPRFSGLQFPNYSSELNVNALELDDSALYLCASTGRAGKDTQYFGPGTRLTVL.

The chain uses TRBV5-8 and TRBJ2-7; 13 bases map to TRBD2. J lost 6 bases, V lost 3 bases, and 12 bases had no gene match. Germline CDR1 reads SGHTS; CDR2 reads YDEGEE. The CDR3 is made up of 17 amino acids. CDR3: CASSYRGLAGFRGEQYF. In DNA form, the CDR3 reads TGTGCCAGCAGCTACAGGGGACTAGCGGGATTTCGGGGCGAGCAGTACTTC.

The J gene is TRBJ2-7, the V gene TRBV5-1, with D perhaps matching TRBD1 (6 bases). The germline V gene has CDR1 SGHRS and CDR2 YFSETQ. Trimming pared 4 bases from V and 2 bases from J, leaving 13 bases between. This CDR3 has 14 residues. The CDR3 loop reads CASSLYRVPYEQYF. The CDR3 bases are TGCGCCAGCAGCCTTTACAGGGTACCCTACGAGCAGTACTTC.

J is TRBJ2-2 and V is TRBV7-3; the D is unclear. The CDR3 is 12 amino acids. Trimming pared 6 bases from V and 6 bases from J, leaving 8 bases between. Germline CDR1 and CDR2: SGHTA and FQGTGA. This CDR3 is CASSVRSGELFF. The CDR3 region has the DNA TGTGCCAGCAGTGTACGGTCCGGGGAGCTGTTTTTT. The whole variable domain, filled in from reference TRBV7-3 and TRBJ2-2, reads GAGVSQTPSNKVTEKGKYVELRCDPISGHTALYWYRQSLGQGPEFLIYFQGTGAADDSGLPNDRFFAVRPEGSVSTLKIQRTERGDSAVYLCASSVRSGELFFGEGSRLTVL.

The chain recombines TRBV7-9 with TRBJ2-1; 7 bases line up with TRBD1. J gave up 9 bases and V 6 bases, and 8 bases lay outside the gene matches. CDR1 and CDR2 from the germline V gene are SEHNR and FQNEAQ (reference sequence). The CDR3 length is 13 residues. Written as DNA, the CDR3 is TGTGCCAGCAGTCCGGACAGGTCGGGTGAGCAGTTCTTC. Amino acids: CASSPDRSGEQFF.

The rearrangement links TRBV7-9 to TRBJ1-1; D perhaps matches TRBD1 (6 bases). The CDR3 is made up of 13 amino acids. Trimming removed 7 bases at V and 5 bases at J, with 14 bases between. In germline, CDR1 is SEHNR, CDR2 FQNEAQ (reference sequence). CDR3 sequence: CASTETGPTEAFF. In DNA, the CDR3 is TGTGCCAGCACCGAGACAGGCCCTACTGAAGCTTTCTTT.